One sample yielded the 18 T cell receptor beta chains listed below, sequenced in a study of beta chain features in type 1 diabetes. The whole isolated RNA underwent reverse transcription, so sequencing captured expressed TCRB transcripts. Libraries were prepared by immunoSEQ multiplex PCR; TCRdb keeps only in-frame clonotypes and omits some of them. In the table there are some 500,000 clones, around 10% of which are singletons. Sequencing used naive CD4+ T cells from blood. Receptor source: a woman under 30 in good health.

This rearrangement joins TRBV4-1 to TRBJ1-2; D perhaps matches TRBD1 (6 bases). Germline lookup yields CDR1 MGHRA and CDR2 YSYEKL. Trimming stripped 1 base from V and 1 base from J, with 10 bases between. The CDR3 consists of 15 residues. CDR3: CASSQGGGGNYGYTF. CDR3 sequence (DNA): TGCGCCAGCAGCCAAGGAGGGGGAGGTAACTATGGCTACACCTTC.

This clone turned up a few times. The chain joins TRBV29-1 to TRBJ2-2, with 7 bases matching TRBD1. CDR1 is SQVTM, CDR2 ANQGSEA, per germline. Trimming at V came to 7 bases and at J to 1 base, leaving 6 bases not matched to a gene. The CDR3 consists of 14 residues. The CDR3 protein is CSASQGVNTGELFF. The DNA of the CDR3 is TGCAGCGCGTCGCAGGGGGTGAACACCGGGGAGCTGTTTTTT.

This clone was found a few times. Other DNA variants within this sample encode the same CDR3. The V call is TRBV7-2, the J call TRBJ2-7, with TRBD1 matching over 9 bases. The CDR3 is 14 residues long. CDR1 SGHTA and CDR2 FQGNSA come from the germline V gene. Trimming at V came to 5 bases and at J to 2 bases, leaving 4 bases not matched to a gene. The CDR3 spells CASSPDRGPYEQYV. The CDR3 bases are TGTGCCAGCAGCCCGGACAGGGGCCCCTACGAGCAGTACGTC.

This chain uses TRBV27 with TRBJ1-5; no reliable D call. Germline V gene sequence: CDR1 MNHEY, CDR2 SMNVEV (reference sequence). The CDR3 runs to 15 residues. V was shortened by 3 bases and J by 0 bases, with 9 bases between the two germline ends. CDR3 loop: CASSFRGYSNQPQHF. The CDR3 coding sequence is TGTGCCAGCAGTTTCCGAGGGTATAGCAATCAGCCCCAGCATTTT.

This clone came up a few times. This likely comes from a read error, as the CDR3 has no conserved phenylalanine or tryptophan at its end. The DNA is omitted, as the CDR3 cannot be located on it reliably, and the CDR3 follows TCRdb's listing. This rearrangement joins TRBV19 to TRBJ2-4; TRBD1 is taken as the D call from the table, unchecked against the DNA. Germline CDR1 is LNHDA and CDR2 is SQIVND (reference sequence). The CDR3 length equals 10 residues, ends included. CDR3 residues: CASSIAQGFI.

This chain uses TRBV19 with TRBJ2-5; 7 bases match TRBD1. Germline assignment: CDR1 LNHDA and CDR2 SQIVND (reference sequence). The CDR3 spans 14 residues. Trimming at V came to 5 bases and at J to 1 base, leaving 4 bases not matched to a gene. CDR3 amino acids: CASSPDRVQETQYF. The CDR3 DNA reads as TGTGCCAGTAGTCCCGACAGGGTCCAAGAGACCCAGTACTTC.

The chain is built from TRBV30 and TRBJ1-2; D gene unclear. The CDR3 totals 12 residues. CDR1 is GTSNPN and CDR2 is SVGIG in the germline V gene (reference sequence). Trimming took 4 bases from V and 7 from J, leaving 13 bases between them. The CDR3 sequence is CAWTPQLGGYTF. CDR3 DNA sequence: TGTGCCTGGACCCCTCAACTGGGTGGCTACACCTTC. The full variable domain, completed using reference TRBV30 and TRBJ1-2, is SQTIHQWPATLVQPVGSPLSLECTVEGTSNPNLYWYRQAAGRGLQLLFYSVGIGQISSEVPQNLSASRPQDRQFILSSKKLLLSDSGFYLCAWTPQLGGYTFGSGTRLTVV.

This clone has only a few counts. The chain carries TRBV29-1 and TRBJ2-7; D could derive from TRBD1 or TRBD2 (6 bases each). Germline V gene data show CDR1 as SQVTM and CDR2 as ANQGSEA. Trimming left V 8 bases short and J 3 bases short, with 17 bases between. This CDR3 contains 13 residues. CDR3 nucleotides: TGCAGCCCGGGGGCAGTGGAAGTCTACGAGCAGTACGTC. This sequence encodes CSPGAVEVYEQYV.

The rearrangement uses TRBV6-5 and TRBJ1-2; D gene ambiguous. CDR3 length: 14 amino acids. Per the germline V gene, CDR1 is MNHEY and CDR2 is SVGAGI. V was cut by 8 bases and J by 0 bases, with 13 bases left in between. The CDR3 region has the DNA TGTGCCAGCCCAAGAGGGTTAGCTAACTATGGCTACACCTTC. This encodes CASPRGLANYGYTF.

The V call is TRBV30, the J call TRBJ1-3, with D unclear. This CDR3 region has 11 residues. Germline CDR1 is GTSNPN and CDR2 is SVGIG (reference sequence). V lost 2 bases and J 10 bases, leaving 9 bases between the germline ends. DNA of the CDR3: TGTGCCTGGAGTCAAGGGTTAACCATATATTTT. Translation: CAWSQGLTIYF. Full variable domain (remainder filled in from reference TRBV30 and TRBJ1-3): SQTIHQWPATLVQPVGSPLSLECTVEGTSNPNLYWYRQAAGRGLQLLFYSVGIGQISSEVPQNLSASRPQDRQFILSSKKLLLSDSGFYLCAWSQGLTIYFGEGSWLTVV.

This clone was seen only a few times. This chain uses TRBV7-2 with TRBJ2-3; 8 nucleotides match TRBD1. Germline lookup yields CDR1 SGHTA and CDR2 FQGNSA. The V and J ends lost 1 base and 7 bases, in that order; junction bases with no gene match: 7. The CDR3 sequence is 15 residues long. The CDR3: CASSLVDRALYTQYF. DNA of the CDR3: TGTGCCAGCAGCTTAGTGGACAGGGCATTGTATACGCAGTATTTT.

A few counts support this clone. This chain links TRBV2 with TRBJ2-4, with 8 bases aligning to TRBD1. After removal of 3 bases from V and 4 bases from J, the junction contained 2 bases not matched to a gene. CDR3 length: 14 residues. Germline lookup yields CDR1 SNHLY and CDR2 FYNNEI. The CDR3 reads CASSDRTGKNIQYF. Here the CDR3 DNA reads TGTGCCAGCAGTGATAGGACAGGGAAAAACATTCAGTACTTC.

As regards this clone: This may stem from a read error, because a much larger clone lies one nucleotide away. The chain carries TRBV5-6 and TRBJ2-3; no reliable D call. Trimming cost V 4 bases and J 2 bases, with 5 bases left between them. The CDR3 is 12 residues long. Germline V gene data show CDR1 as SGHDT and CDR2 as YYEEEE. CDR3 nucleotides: TGTGCCAGCAGCCTTATCACAGATACGCAGTATTTT. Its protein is CASSLITDTQYF.

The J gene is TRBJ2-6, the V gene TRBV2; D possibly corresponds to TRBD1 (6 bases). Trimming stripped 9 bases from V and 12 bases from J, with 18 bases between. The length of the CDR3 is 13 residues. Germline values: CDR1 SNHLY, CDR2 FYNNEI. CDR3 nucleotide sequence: TGTGCCAGTAGGGACACTGGGTTCCCCGTCCTGACTTTC. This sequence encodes CASRDTGFPVLTF.

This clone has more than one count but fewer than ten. CDR3 nucleotides: TGTGCCAGCAGCCAACCCCAGACAGGGCCCGGGGATACGCAGTATTTT. Protein: CASSQPQTGPGDTQYF. J is TRBJ2-3 and V is TRBV4-2; 7 nucleotides line up with TRBD1. Germline CDR1 is LGHNA and CDR2 is YNFKEQ. The V gene end was trimmed by 2 bases and the J gene end by 6 bases; junction bases not matched to a gene: 11. CDR3 length: 16 amino acids.

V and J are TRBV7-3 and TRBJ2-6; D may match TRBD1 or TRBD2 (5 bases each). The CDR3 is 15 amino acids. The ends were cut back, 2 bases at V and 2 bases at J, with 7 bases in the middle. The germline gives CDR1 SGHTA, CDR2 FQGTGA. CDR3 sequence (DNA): TGTGCCAGCAGCTTAGAGGGGCCTGGGGCCAACGTCCTGACTTTC. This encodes CASSLEGPGANVLTF.

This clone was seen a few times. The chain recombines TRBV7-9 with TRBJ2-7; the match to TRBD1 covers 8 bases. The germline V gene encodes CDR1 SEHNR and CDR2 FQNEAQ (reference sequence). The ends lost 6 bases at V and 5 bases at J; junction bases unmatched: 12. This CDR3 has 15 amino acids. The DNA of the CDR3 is TGTGCCAGCAGTCCCGGGACAGGAGGAATTAACGAGCAGTACGTC. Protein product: CASSPGTGGINEQYV.

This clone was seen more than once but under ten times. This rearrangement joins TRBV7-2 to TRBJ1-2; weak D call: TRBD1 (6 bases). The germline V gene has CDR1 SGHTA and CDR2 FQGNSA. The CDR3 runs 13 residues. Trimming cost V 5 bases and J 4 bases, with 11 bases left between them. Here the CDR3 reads CASSVDRSYGYTF. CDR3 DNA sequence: TGTGCCAGCAGCGTAGACAGGAGCTATGGCTACACCTTC.